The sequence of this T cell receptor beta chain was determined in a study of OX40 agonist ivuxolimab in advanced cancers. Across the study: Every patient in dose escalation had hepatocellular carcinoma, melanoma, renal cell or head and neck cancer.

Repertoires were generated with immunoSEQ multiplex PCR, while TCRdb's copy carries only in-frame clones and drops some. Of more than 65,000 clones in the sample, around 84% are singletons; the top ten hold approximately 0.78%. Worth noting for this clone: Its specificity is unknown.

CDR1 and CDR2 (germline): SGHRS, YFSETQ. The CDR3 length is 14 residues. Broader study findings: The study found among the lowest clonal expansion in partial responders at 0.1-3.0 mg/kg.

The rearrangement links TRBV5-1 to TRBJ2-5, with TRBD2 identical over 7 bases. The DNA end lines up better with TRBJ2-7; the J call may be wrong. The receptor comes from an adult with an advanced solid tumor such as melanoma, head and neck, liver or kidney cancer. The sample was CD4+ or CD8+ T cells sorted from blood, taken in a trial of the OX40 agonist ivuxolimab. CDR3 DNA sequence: TGCGCCAGCAGCTCGGGAGGCAGCACTTACGAGCAGTACTTC. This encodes CASSSGGSTYEQYF.